Following are 32 T cell receptor beta chains from one sample sequenced in a study of CD8+ T cells in alopecia areata. As to treatment: oral pan-JAK inhibitor, 5-10 mg twice daily. Sequencing used cDNA as its template, made by extracting RNA and reverse transcribing it. Some clones are missing from TCRdb's copy, which holds only in-frame ones; the method was immunoSEQ multiplex PCR. The repertoire consists of some 170,000 clones, with roughly 50% occurring once and the leading ten covering under 20%. The sequenced sample was CD4+ T cells sorted from blood, obtained between weeks 55 and 70, from a patient treated with tofacitinib. Receptors originate from a human donor with alopecia areata.

The genes are TRBV5-1 and TRBJ2-3; 9 bases agree with TRBD2. This CDR3 has 17 residues. J gave up 0 bases and V 3 bases, and 8 bases lay outside the gene matches. CDR1 is SGHRS and CDR2 is YFSETQ in the germline V gene. The CDR3 coding sequence is TGCGCCAGCAGCTCCGTGGGACTAGCCTCTAGCACAGATACGCAGTATTTT. Translated, it gives CASSSVGLASSTDTQYF.

The chain uses TRBV4-1 and TRBJ2-3, with D possibly being TRBD2 (6 bases). The CDR3 has 14 amino acids. The V gene lost 1 base and the J gene lost 2 bases, with 7 bases spanning the gap. CDR1 is MGHRA and CDR2 is YSYEKL in the germline V gene. CDR3 nucleotides: TGCGCCAGCAGCCAAGCGGGGGACACAGATACGCAGTATTTT. Its protein product is CASSQAGDTDTQYF.

This chain uses TRBV12-5 with TRBJ1-1, with a weak D call TRBD1 (5 bases). The CDR3 runs 12 residues. Germline V gene lookup returns CDR1 LGHNT and CDR2 FRNRAP. Trimming pared 4 bases from V and 3 bases from J, leaving 6 bases between. The CDR3 loop is CASGSRDTEAFF. As DNA, the CDR3 is TGTGCTAGTGGTTCCAGGGACACTGAAGCTTTCTTT.

This clone has more than one count but fewer than ten. The chain joins TRBV5-1 to TRBJ2-1, with D perhaps matching TRBD1 or TRBD2 (5 bases each). Trimming stripped 2 bases from V and 5 bases from J, with 17 bases between. The V gene's germline CDR1 is SGHRS and CDR2 YFSETQ. The CDR3 contains 16 residues. The chain's CDR3 is CASSLPHWGKDNEQFF. DNA of the CDR3: TGCGCCAGCAGCTTACCGCACTGGGGGAAGGACAATGAGCAGTTCTTC. Full variable domain (remainder filled in from reference TRBV5-1 and TRBJ2-1): KAGVTQTPRYLIKTRGQQVTLSCSPISGHRSVSWYQQTPGQGLQFLFEYFSETQRNKGNFPGRFSGRQFSNSRSEMNVSTLELGDSALYLCASSLPHWGKDNEQFFGPGTRLTVL.

The V call is TRBV6-1, the J call TRBJ2-7; D is perhaps TRBD1 or TRBD2 (5 bases each). This CDR3 has 15 residues. Trimming took off 6 bases at V and 5 bases at J, with 20 bases between the two ends. Germline-derived CDR1 and CDR2 are MNHNS and SASEGT. The CDR3 sequence is CASSTRGQSSDEQYF. The DNA of the CDR3 is TGTGCCAGCAGCACCCGGGGCCAGTCCTCAGACGAGCAGTACTTC.

The chain couples TRBV7-2 to TRBJ2-3; D gene uncertain. The CDR3 length is 12 residues. Per the germline V gene, CDR1 is SGHTA and CDR2 is FQGNSA. Between the trimmed V and J ends, which lost 3 bases and 8 bases, there was a span of 9 bases. This CDR3 is CASSFPGPTQYF. DNA of the CDR3: TGTGCCAGCAGCTTCCCCGGGCCTACGCAGTATTTT.

The chain combines TRBV5-1 with TRBJ2-7; D might be TRBD1 (6 bases). CDR1 SGHRS and CDR2 YFSETQ come from the germline V gene. This CDR3 has 12 residues. Trimming took 4 bases from V and 3 from J, leaving 8 bases between them. The CDR3 reads CASSRDNYEQYF. The CDR3, as DNA: TGCGCCAGCAGCAGGGACAACTACGAGCAGTACTTC.

About this clone: This CDR3 is also generated by other DNA sequences in the sample. V usage is TRBV30 and J usage is TRBJ2-5, with D unresolved. Per germline, CDR1 GTSNPN and CDR2 SVGIG (reference sequence). CDR3 length equals 14 residues. The V end lost 0 bases, the J end lost 1 base, and 9 bases lay between the germline ends. In DNA, the CDR3 is TGTGCCTGGAGTGTACCAGGAGCCCAAGAGACCCAGTACTTC. It encodes CAWSVPGAQETQYF.

The chain is built from TRBV5-1 and TRBJ2-2; D unresolved. Germline V gives CDR1 SGHRS, CDR2 YFSETQ. This CDR3 contains 16 residues. Between the trimmed V and J ends, which lost 0 bases and 2 bases, there was a span of 11 bases. CDR3 coding DNA: TGCGCCAGCAGCTTGGACTCCGGCCGCAACACCGGGGAGCTGTTTTTT. Its protein product is CASSLDSGRNTGELFF.

This clone was detected a few times. The chain is built from TRBV7-6 and TRBJ2-5; possibly TRBD1 for D (6 bases). V was clipped by 1 base and J by 4 bases, with 10 bases between them. Germline values: CDR1 SGHVS, CDR2 FNYEAQ. The CDR3 covers 14 residues. The CDR3 coding sequence is TGTGCCAGCAGCTTAGTAGGGGGTCGAGAGACCCAGTACTTC. This gives the protein CASSLVGGRETQYF.

This clone was observed once. A much larger clone lies one base from this, so it may be a read error. The chain joins TRBV9 to TRBJ2-2; no definite D call. Germline loops: CDR1 SGDLS, CDR2 YYNGEE. The CDR3 length is 15 residues. Between the trimmed V and J ends, which lost 4 bases and 1 base, there was a span of 11 bases. CDR3 protein: CASSLVAGNTGELFF. The CDR3 DNA follows: TGTGCCAGCAGCTTGGTGGCAGGGAACACCGGGGAGCTGTTTTTT.

This clone has at least ten counts. This rearrangement joins TRBV9 to TRBJ2-3, with TRBD1 as a possible D gene (5 bases). The germline V gene has CDR1 SGDLS and CDR2 YYNGEE. V lost 0 bases and J 3 bases, leaving 8 bases between the germline ends. This CDR3 has 14 residues. The CDR3 nucleotides read TGTGCCAGCAGCGTAGGGACAATAACAGATACGCAGTATTTT. Its translation is CASSVGTITDTQYF.

In its sample, this clone was seen a few times. The chain is built from TRBV4-2 and TRBJ2-5, with TRBD1 matching over 9 bases. Germline CDR1 and CDR2: LGHNA and YNFKEQ. The V segment lost 0 bases and the J segment 3 bases; nucleotides outside the gene matches: 2. The CDR3 spans 15 residues. The CDR3 region has the DNA TGTGCCAGCAGCCAAGAGGACAGGGGAGAAGAGACCCAGTACTTC. Its protein is CASSQEDRGEETQYF.

The rearrangement uses TRBV4-1 and TRBJ2-2; maybe TRBD1 (5 bases). The CDR3 loop spans 16 amino acids. Deletions cut 1 base from V and 1 base from J, with 10 bases between. The germline V gene encodes CDR1 MGHRA and CDR2 YSYEKL. CDR3 region: CASSQGTGLNTGELFF. The DNA of the CDR3 is TGCGCCAGCAGCCAAGGTACAGGATTGAACACCGGGGAGCTGTTTTTT.

V is TRBV30 and J is TRBJ1-4, with D tentatively TRBD1 (5 bases). This CDR3 is 13 amino acids long. The germline V gene has CDR1 GTSNPN and CDR2 SVGIG (reference sequence). V was cut by 5 bases and J by 5 bases, with 12 bases left in between. The chain's CDR3 is CAWEGLSNEKLFF. CDR3 bases: TGTGCCTGGGAGGGACTATCGAATGAAAAACTGTTTTTT.

V is TRBV25-1 and J is TRBJ2-7; possible D gene TRBD1, 6 bases. The CDR3 runs to 14 residues. V was pared by 5 bases and J by 2 bases, with 13 bases between. Germline V gene data show CDR1 as MGHDK and CDR2 as SYGVNS. Here the CDR3 DNA reads TGTGCCAGCAGTCGCCGGGACACCACCTACGAGCAGTACTTC. This codes for CASSRRDTTYEQYF.

The chain uses TRBV30 and TRBJ1-1, with TRBD1 as a possible D gene (5 bases). The CDR3 is 14 residues long. V shed 0 bases and J shed 5 bases, with 13 bases lying between them. Per germline, CDR1 GTSNPN and CDR2 SVGIG (reference sequence). The CDR3 here is CAWSVQGAGTEAFF. The DNA for the CDR3 is TGTGCCTGGAGTGTACAAGGGGCTGGGACTGAAGCTTTCTTT. The entire variable domain, with the rest obtained from reference TRBV30 and TRBJ1-1, is as follows: SQTIHQWPATLVQPVGSPLSLECTVEGTSNPNLYWYRQAAGRGLQLLFYSVGIGQISSEVPQNLSASRPQDRQFILSSKKLLLSDSGFYLCAWSVQGAGTEAFFGQGTRLTVV.

The chain couples TRBV1 to TRBJ2-7; TRBD1 was called by the table and not checked on the DNA. TRBV1 has pseudogene status. This CDR3 contains 12 residues. The CDR3 reads CTSSQAHYEQYF. CDR3 in DNA: TGCACCAGCAGCCAAGCCCACTACGAGCAGTACTTC.

This clone was counted between two and nine times. The chain employs TRBV29-1 and TRBJ2-3; tentatively, D is TRBD1 or TRBD2 (5 bases each). The germline gives CDR1 SQVTM, CDR2 ANQGSEA. The CDR3 has 12 residues. Trimming shortened V by 6 bases and J by 5 bases, and 12 bases separated the two germline ends. CDR3 bases: TGCAGCGTCGCTTTGGGGGAAGATACGCAGTATTTT. Its protein is CSVALGEDTQYF.

The count of this clone is one. CDR3 in DNA: TGTGCCTGGAGGAGCAGGGCGGACACCGGGGAGCTGTTTTTT. Protein: CAWRSRADTGELFF. The chain is built from TRBV30 and TRBJ2-2; perhaps TRBD1 as D (5 bases). CDR3 length equals 14 residues. Germline V lookup: CDR1 GTSNPN, CDR2 SVGIG (reference sequence). V lost 3 bases to trimming and J lost 3 bases, with 11 bases between them.

This rearrangement joins TRBV6-5 to TRBJ1-1; D uncertain. This CDR3 is built from 14 residues. Germline-derived CDR1 and CDR2 are MNHEY and SVGAGI. Trimming pared 6 bases from V and 4 bases from J, leaving 15 bases between. Written as DNA, the CDR3 is TGTGCCAGCAGCAACTCCCCGGGTAGCACTGAAGCTTTCTTT. Its translation: CASSNSPGSTEAFF.

This sequence joins TRBV27 and TRBJ1-6; no clear D. The CDR3 consists of 16 residues. Germline CDR1 and CDR2: MNHEY and SMNVEV (reference sequence). Trimming left V 2 bases short and J 0 bases short, with 8 bases between. CDR3 protein: CASSLEPGSYNSPLHF. CDR3 DNA: TGTGCCAGCAGTTTAGAGCCGGGCTCCTATAATTCACCCCTCCACTTT.

This rearrangement joins TRBV7-9 to TRBJ2-6; 7 nucleotides align to TRBD1. Trimming took 7 bases from V and 0 from J; bases not matched to a gene: 12. This CDR3 spans 18 amino acids. Germline loops: CDR1 SEHNR, CDR2 FQNEAQ (reference sequence). Here the CDR3 DNA reads TGTGCCAGCAACAACTACCGGGGACAGAGCTCTGGGGCCAACGTCCTGACTTTC. It translates to CASNNYRGQSSGANVLTF.

This sequence joins TRBV7-2 and TRBJ2-4; D gene unclear. The CDR3 has 14 residues. The V and J ends lost 1 base and 5 bases respectively, with 9 bases between them. In germline, CDR1 is SGHTA, CDR2 FQGNSA. For the CDR3, the DNA is TGTGCCAGCAGCTTAGGCACCACCCAAAACATTCAGTACTTC. Translation gives CASSLGTTQNIQYF.

The gene calls are TRBV6-5 and TRBJ2-5; D remains unclear. The CDR3 is made up of 11 amino acids. Trimming cost V 7 bases and J 2 bases, with 5 bases left between them. The germline V gene encodes CDR1 MNHEY and CDR2 SVGAGI. The CDR3 region is CASTSQETQYF. CDR3 DNA sequence: TGTGCCAGCACTTCACAAGAGACCCAGTACTTC.

V gene TRBV15 combines with J gene TRBJ2-5; D is possibly TRBD1 (6 bases). The ends were cut back, 5 bases at V and 5 bases at J, with 21 bases in the middle. The germline gives CDR1 LNHNV, CDR2 YYDKDF (reference sequence). The CDR3 is made up of 16 amino acids. The CDR3 DNA is TGTGCCACCAGCGGACCCCAACAGGGATTGTTGGAGACCCAGTACTTC. Translation: CATSGPQQGLLETQYF.

The chain recombines TRBV15 with TRBJ1-2; D is perhaps TRBD1 (5 bases). The CDR3 runs 15 residues. V was cut by 5 bases and J by 4 bases, with 17 bases left in between. Germline V gene data show CDR1 as LNHNV and CDR2 as YYDKDF (reference sequence). The chain's CDR3 is CATSPNRGWSYGYTF. The CDR3 DNA reads TGTGCCACCAGCCCAAATCGGGGGTGGAGCTATGGCTACACCTTC.

CDR3 DNA sequence: TGTGCCGGAACTCCTAGCGGGCGCTACAATGAGCAGTTCTTC. Encoded protein: CAGTPSGRYNEQFF. This chain links TRBV30 with TRBJ2-1; TRBD2 agrees at 8 bases. In germline, CDR1 is GTSNPN, CDR2 SVGIG (reference sequence). V shed 8 bases, J shed 3 bases, and the junction held 9 bases outside the gene matches. The CDR3 covers 14 residues.

This clone showed up just a few times. The chain uses TRBV28 and TRBJ2-2; 12 nucleotides match TRBD1. This CDR3 contains 16 residues. In germline, CDR1 is MDHEN, CDR2 SYDVKM. J was trimmed by 7 bases and V by 5 bases; bases with no gene match: 8. CDR3 sequence (DNA): TGTGCCAGCAGTATAACCGGGACAGGGGGCGTCGGGGAGCTGTTTTTT. The encoded protein is CASSITGTGGVGELFF.

About this clone: Other DNA sequences of this sample code for an identical CDR3. The J gene is TRBJ2-1, the V gene TRBV2, with 8 bases aligning to TRBD2. Trimming at V came to 3 bases and at J to 9 bases, leaving 4 bases not matched to a gene. The CDR3 sequence is 13 residues long. Germline loops: CDR1 SNHLY, CDR2 FYNNEI. DNA for the CDR3: TGTGCCAGCAGTGAGGCCCGGGGGGGTGAGCAGTTCTTC. Residues: CASSEARGGEQFF. The full variable domain, its missing parts supplied by reference TRBV2 and TRBJ2-1, is EPEVTQTPSHQVTQMGQEVILRCVPISNHLYFYWYRQILGQKVEFLVSFYNNEISEKSEIFDDQFSVERPDGSNFTLKIRSTKLEDSAMYFCASSEARGGEQFFGPGTRLTVL.

The rearrangement uses TRBV4-1 and TRBJ2-3; D is perhaps TRBD1 (5 bases). The CDR3 is 15 amino acids. Trimming shortened V by 0 bases and J by 2 bases, and 9 bases separated the two germline ends. CDR1 MGHRA and CDR2 YSYEKL come from the germline V gene. Written as DNA, the CDR3 is TGCGCCAGCAGCCAAGATGGACACCCCACAGATACGCAGTATTTT. It translates to CASSQDGHPTDTQYF.

The chain uses TRBV5-4 and TRBJ2-5; D is possibly TRBD1 (6 bases). The length of the CDR3 is 12 residues. CDR1 and CDR2 (germline): SGHNT, YYREEE (reference sequence). Trimming stripped 4 bases from V and 4 bases from J, with 8 bases between. CDR3 nucleotide sequence: TGTGCCAGCAGCCCGGACAGAGAGACCCAGTACTTC. It yields the protein CASSPDRETQYF.